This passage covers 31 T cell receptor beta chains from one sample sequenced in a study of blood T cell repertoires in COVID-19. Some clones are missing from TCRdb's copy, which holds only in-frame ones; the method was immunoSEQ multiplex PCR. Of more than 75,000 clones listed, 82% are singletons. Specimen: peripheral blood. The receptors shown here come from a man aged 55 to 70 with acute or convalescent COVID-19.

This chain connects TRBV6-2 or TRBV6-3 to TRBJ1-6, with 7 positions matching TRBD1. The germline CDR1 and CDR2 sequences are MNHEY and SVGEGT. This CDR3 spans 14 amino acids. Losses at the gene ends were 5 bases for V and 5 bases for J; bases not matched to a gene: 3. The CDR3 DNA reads TGTGCCAGCAGTGATGACAGGGATAATTCACCCCTCCACTTT. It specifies CASSDDRDNSPLHF.

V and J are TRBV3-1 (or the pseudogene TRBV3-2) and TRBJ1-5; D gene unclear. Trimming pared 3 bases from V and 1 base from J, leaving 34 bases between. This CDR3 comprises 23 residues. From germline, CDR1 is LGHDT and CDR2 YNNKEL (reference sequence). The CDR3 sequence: CASSHTTSPLRRIKTISNQPQHF. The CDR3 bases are TGTGCCAGCAGCCATACAACCTCGCCGCTACGTCGTATCAAGACTATAAGCAATCAGCCCCAGCATTTT.

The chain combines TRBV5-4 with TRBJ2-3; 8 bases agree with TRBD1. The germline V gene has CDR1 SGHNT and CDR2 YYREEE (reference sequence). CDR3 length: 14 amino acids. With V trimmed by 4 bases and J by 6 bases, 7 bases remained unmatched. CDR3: CASSGGQGWDTQYF. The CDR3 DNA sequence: TGTGCCAGCAGCGGAGGACAGGGATGGGATACGCAGTATTTT.

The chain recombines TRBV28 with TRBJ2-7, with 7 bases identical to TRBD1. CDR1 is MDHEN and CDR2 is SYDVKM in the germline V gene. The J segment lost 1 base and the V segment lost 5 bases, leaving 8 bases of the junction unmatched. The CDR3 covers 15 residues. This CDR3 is CASSVRGRASYEQYF. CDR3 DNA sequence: TGTGCCAGCAGTGTAAGGGGGCGAGCGTCCTACGAGCAGTACTTC. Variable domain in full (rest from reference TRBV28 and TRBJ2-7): DVKVTQSSRYLVKRTGEKVFLECVQDMDHENMFWYRQDPGLGLRLIYFSYDVKMKEKGDIPEGYSVSREKKERFSLILESASTNQTSMYLCASSVRGRASYEQYFGPGTRLTVT.

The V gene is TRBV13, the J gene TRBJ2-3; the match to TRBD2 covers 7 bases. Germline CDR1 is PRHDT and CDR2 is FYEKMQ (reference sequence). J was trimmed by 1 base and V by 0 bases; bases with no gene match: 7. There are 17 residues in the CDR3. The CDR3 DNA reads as TGTGCCAGCAGCTTAGGAGTGCGGGAGCCCGGCACAGATACGCAGTATTTT. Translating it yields CASSLGVREPGTDTQYF.

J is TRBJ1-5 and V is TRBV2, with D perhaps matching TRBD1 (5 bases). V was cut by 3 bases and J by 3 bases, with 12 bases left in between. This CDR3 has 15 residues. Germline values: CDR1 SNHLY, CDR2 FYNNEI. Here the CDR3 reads CASSDPGDFNQPQHF. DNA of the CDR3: TGTGCCAGCAGTGATCCTGGGGACTTCAATCAGCCCCAGCATTTT.

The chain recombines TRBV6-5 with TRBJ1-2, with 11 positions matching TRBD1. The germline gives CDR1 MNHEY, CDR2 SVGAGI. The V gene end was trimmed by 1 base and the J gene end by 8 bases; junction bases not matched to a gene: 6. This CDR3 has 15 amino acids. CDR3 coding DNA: TGTGCCAGCAGTTACTTCGGACAGGGGGCCAACGGCTACACCTTC. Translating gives CASSYFGQGANGYTF.

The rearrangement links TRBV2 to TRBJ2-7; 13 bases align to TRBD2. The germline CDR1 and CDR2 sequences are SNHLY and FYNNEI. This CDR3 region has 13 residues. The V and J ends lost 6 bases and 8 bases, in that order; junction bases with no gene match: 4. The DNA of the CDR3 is TGTGCCAGCAGACTAGCGGGAGGGGGTAAGCAGTACTTC. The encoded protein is CASRLAGGGKQYF.

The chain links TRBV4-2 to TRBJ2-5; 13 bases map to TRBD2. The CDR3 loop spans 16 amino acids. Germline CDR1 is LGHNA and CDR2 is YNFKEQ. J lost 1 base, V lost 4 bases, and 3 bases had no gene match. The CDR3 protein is CASSPTSGGVQETQYF. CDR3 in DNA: TGTGCCAGCAGCCCAACTAGCGGGGGGGTCCAAGAGACCCAGTACTTC.

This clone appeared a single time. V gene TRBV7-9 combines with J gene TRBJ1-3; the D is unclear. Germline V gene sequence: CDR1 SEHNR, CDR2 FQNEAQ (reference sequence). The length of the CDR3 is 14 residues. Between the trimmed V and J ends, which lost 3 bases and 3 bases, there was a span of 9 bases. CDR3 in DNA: TGTGCCAGCAGCTTTAGTATTGGTGGAAACACCATATATTTT. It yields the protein CASSFSIGGNTIYF.

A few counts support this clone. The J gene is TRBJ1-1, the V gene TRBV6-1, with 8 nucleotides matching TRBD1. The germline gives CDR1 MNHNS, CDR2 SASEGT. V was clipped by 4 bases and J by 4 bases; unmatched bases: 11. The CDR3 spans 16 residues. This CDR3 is CASSGPTGELSTEAFF. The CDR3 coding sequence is TGTGCCAGCAGTGGCCCGACAGGGGAATTGAGCACTGAAGCTTTCTTT.

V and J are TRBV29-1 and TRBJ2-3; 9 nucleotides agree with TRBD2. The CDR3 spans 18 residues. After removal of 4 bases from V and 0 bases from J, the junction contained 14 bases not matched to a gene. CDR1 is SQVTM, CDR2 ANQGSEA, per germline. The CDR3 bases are TGCAGCGTTGGGCCGTGGGTTCGGCGGGGGGGTAGCACAGATACGCAGTATTTT. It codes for CSVGPWVRRGGSTDTQYF.

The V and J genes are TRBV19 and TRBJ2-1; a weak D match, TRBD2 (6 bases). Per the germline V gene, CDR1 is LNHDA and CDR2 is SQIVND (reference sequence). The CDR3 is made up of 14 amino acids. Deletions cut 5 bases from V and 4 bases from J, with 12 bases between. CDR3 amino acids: CASSSRGLYNEQFF. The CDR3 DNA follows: TGTGCCAGTAGTTCGCGGGGCCTTTACAATGAGCAGTTCTTC.

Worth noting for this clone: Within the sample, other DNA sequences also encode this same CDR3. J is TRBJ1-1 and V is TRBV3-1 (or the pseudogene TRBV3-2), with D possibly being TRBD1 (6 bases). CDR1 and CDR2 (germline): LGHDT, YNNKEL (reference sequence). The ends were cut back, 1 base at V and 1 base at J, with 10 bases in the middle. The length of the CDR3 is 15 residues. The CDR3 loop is CASSQGGQPNTEAFF. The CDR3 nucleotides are TGTGCCAGCAGCCAAGGTGGACAGCCGAACACTGAAGCTTTCTTT.

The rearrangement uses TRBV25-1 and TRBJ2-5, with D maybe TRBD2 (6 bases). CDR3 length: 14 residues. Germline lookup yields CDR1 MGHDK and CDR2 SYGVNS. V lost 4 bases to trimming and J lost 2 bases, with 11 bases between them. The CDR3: CASSGSGSQETQYF. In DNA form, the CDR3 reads TGTGCCAGCAGTGGGAGCGGGTCGCAAGAGACCCAGTACTTC. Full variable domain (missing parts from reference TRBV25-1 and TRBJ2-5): EADIYQTPRYLVIGTGKKITLECSQTMGHDKMYWYQQDPGMELHLIHYSYGVNSTEKGDLSSESTVSRIRTEHFPLTLESARPSHTSQYLCASSGSGSQETQYFGPGTRLLVL.

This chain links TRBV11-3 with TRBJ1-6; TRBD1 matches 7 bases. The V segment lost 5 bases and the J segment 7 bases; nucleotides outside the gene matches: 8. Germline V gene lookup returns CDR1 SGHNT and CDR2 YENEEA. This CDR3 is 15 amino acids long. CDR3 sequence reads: CASSNRQGGNSPLHF. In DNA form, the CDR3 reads TGTGCCAGCAGCAACCGGCAGGGGGGCAATTCACCCCTCCACTTT.

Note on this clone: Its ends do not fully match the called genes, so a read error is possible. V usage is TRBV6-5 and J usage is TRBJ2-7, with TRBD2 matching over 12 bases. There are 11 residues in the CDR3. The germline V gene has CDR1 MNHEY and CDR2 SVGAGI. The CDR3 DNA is TGCCTAGCGGGAGGGCCCTACGAGCAGTACTTC. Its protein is CLAGGPYEQYF.

CDR3 protein: CAWTAGSYGYTF. CDR3 in DNA: TGTGCCTGGACCGCGGGAAGCTATGGCTACACCTTC. The chain is built from TRBV30 and TRBJ1-2; no clear D. The CDR3 length is 12 residues. Per the germline V gene, CDR1 is GTSNPN and CDR2 is SVGIG (reference sequence). V dropped 4 bases and J dropped 4 bases, with 10 bases sitting between them.

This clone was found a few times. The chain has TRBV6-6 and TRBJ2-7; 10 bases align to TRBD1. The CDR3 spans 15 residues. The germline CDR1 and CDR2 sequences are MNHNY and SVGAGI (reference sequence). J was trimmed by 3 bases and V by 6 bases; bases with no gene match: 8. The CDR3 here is CASRPPGQGYYEQYF. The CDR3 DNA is TGTGCCAGCAGACCCCCGGGACAGGGGTACTACGAGCAGTACTTC.

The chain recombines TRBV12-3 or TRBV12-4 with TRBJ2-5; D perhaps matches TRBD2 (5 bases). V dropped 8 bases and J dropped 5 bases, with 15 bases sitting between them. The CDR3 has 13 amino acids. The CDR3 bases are TGTGCCAGCCTTAAGGAAACGGGGGAGACCCAGTACTTC. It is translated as CASLKETGETQYF.

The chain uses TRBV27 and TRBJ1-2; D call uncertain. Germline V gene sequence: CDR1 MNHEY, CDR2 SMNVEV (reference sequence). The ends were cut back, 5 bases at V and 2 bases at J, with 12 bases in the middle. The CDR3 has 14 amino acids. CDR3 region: CASSPSAGNYGYTF. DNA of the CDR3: TGTGCCAGCAGTCCATCGGCGGGGAACTATGGCTACACCTTC.

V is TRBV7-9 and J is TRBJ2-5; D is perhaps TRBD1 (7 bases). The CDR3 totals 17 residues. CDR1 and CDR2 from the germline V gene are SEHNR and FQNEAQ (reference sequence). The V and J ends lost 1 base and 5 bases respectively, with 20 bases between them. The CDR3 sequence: CASSLVEGGGGEETQYF. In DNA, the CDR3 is TGTGCCAGCAGCTTAGTGGAAGGCGGAGGGGGCGAGGAGACCCAGTACTTC.

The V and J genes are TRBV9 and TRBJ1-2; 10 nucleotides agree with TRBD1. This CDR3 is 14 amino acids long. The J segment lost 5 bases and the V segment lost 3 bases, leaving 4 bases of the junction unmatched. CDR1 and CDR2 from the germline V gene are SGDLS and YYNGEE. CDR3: CASSGGQGLYGYTF. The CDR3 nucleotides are TGTGCCAGCAGCGGGGGACAGGGGCTGTATGGCTACACCTTC.

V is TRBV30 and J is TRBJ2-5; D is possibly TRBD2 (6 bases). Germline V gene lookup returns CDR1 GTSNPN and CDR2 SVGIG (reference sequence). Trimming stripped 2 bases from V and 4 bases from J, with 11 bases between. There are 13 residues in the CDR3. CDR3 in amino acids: CAWSRAGRETQYF. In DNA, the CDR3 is TGTGCCTGGAGTCGCGCGGGACGAGAGACCCAGTACTTC. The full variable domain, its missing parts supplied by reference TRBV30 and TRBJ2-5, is SQTIHQWPATLVQPVGSPLSLECTVEGTSNPNLYWYRQAAGRGLQLLFYSVGIGQISSEVPQNLSASRPQDRQFILSSKKLLLSDSGFYLCAWSRAGRETQYFGPGTRLLVL.

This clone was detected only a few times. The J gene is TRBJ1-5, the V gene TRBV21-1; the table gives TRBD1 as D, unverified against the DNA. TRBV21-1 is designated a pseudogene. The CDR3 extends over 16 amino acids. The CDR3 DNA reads TGTGCCAGCAGCTACAGGGGATCGGAGGGCAATCAGCCCCAGCATTTT. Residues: CASSYRGSEGNQPQHF.

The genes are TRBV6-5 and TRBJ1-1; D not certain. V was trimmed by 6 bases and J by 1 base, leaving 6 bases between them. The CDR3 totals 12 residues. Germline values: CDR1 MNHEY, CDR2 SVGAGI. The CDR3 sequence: CASRAGNTEAFF. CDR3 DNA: TGTGCCAGCAGAGCAGGGAACACTGAAGCTTTCTTT.

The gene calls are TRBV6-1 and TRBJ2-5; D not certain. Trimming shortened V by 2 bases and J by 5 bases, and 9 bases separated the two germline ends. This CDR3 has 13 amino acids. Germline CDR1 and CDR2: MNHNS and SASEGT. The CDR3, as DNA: TGTGCCAGCAGTGAATTACTGAGGGAGACCCAGTACTTC. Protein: CASSELLRETQYF.

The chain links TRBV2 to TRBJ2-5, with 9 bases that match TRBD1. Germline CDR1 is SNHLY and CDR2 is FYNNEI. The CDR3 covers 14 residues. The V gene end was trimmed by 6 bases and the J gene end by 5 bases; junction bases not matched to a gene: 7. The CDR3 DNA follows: TGTGCCAGCAGCGACTACAGGGGGCAGGAGACCCAGTACTTC. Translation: CASSDYRGQETQYF.

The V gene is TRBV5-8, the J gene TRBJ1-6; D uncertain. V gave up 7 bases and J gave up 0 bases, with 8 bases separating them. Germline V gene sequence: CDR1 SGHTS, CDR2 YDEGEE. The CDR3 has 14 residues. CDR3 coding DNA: TGTGCCAGCCGAACGAGCTCCTATAATTCACCCCTCCACTTT. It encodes CASRTSSYNSPLHF.

The CDR3 DNA reads as TGTGCCAGCAGCGGGACAAATAGCAATCAGCCCCAGCATTTT. Translated, it gives CASSGTNSNQPQHF. The gene calls are TRBV7-9 and TRBJ1-5, with a weak D call TRBD1 (6 bases). This CDR3 is 14 amino acids long. The germline gives CDR1 SEHNR, CDR2 FQNEAQ (reference sequence). Trimming took 5 bases from V and 0 from J, leaving 8 bases between them.

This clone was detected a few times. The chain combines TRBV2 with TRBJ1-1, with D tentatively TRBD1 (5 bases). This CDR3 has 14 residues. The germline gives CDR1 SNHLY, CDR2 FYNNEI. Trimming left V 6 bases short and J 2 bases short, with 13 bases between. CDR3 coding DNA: TGTGCCAGCAGCGCCCAGGGTCGAAACACTGAAGCTTTCTTT. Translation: CASSAQGRNTEAFF.